Following are 20 T cell receptor beta chains from one sample sequenced in a study of T cell clonotyping in hematopoietic cell transplantation. Sequenced by immunoSEQ multiplex PCR; TCRdb stores in-frame clones only, minus some. The sample carries about 15,000 clones, more than 75% recorded once. The material sequenced was PBMCs, taken 100 days after allogeneic stem cell transplant. Receptor source: a male patient between 55 and 70 years old who had an allogeneic stem cell transplant from a related donor, so the T cells may come from the graft donor. Some clones in this sample may be carry-over from other donors' samples.

The chain recombines TRBV10-3 with TRBJ2-2; D call uncertain. Germline V gene sequence: CDR1 ENHRY, CDR2 SYGVKD. Between the trimmed V and J ends, which lost 0 bases and 6 bases, there was a span of 11 bases. The CDR3 has 15 residues. The DNA of the CDR3 is TGTGCCATCAGTGAGTCTTTATCTTCCCCCGGGGAGCTGTTTTTT. Translated, it gives CAISESLSSPGELFF.

The chain couples TRBV7-2 to TRBJ1-2; TRBD1 matches at 8 bases. CDR1 and CDR2 from the germline V gene are SGHTA and FQGNSA. V lost 5 bases and J lost 8; bases outside the gene matches: 7. CDR3 length: 13 residues. CDR3 amino acids: CASSLRQGYGYTF. The CDR3 bases are TGTGCCAGCAGCCTCCGACAGGGGTACGGCTACACCTTC.

The rearrangement links TRBV11-2 to TRBJ2-7; possibly TRBD1 or TRBD2 for D (5 bases each). Germline assignment: CDR1 SGHAT and CDR2 FQNNGV. The CDR3 spans 13 residues. Trimming left V 8 bases short and J 0 bases short, with 11 bases between. Here the CDR3 reads CASGGGASYEQYF. Written as DNA, the CDR3 is TGTGCCAGCGGGGGTGGGGCCTCCTACGAGCAGTACTTC.

The chain employs TRBV10-3 and TRBJ2-7; D may be TRBD2 (5 bases). Germline V gives CDR1 ENHRY, CDR2 SYGVKD. The CDR3 runs 14 residues. Trimming removed 7 bases from V and 6 bases from J, with 19 bases in between. The CDR3 coding sequence is TGTGCCATCAAGGAGGCCAGAATGGGTGGCGAGCAGTACTTC. It specifies CAIKEARMGGEQYF.

The DNA for the CDR3 is TGTGCCAGCAGCCGTGGGGTACAGGGGTGGAGGGGCTACACCTTC. Translation gives CASSRGVQGWRGYTF. This sequence joins TRBV5-6 and TRBJ1-2; 7 bases are a match to TRBD1. This CDR3 has 15 amino acids. CDR1 and CDR2 (germline): SGHDT, YYEEEE. The trim removed 4 bases at V and 8 bases at J, leaving 14 bases unmatched.

The rearrangement joins TRBV6-1 to TRBJ2-7; the match to TRBD1 covers 7 bases. V dropped 3 bases and J dropped 4; count of bases not matched to a gene: 0. The V gene's germline CDR1 is MNHNS and CDR2 SASEGT. The CDR3 runs 12 residues. The CDR3 nucleotides are TGTGCCAGCAGTGAGGGACAGTACGAGCAGTACTTC. This translates into CASSEGQYEQYF.

The rearrangement links TRBV7-2 to TRBJ2-5; D unresolved. CDR3 length: 13 residues. Germline CDR1 SGHTA, CDR2 FQGNSA. Trimming took off 2 bases at V and 3 bases at J, with 7 bases between the two ends. The CDR3 DNA sequence: TGTGCCAGCAGCTTAAGAACAGAAGAGACCCAGTACTTC. It codes for CASSLRTEETQYF.

The chain carries TRBV6-5 and TRBJ1-3, with D unresolved. The germline V gene has CDR1 MNHEY and CDR2 SVGAGI. CDR3 length equals 15 residues. With 0 bases removed from V and 1 base from J, the gap between germline ends came to 7 bases. CDR3 in amino acids: CASSYSRLSGNTIYF. The CDR3 DNA is TGTGCCAGCAGTTACTCGAGGCTTTCTGGAAACACCATATATTTT.

The chain joins TRBV2 to TRBJ2-5; D might be TRBD2 (5 bases). Germline V lookup: CDR1 SNHLY, CDR2 FYNNEI. V lost 4 bases and J 4 bases, leaving 7 bases between the germline ends. The CDR3 has 12 residues. CDR3: CASSGEGETQYF. The DNA of the CDR3 is TGTGCCAGCAGTGGTGAGGGAGAGACCCAGTACTTC.

The rearrangement uses TRBV19 and TRBJ1-1, with 9 positions matching TRBD1. The germline V gene encodes CDR1 LNHDA and CDR2 SQIVND (reference sequence). The CDR3 covers 14 residues. V gave up 6 bases and J gave up 6 bases; unmatched junction bases: 8. As DNA, the CDR3 is TGTGCCAGTAGCAGACCGGGACAGGGAGCTGAAGCTTTCTTT. Its translation is CASSRPGQGAEAFF.

In its sample, this clone was seen once. J is TRBJ1-2 and V is TRBV10-3, with D uncertain. The ends were cut back, 3 bases at V and 13 bases at J, with 21 bases in the middle. This CDR3 is built from 14 residues. Germline V gene sequence: CDR1 ENHRY, CDR2 SYGVKD. CDR3 DNA sequence: TGTGCCATCAGTGATCGGGAAACGGTCTCGAGTCCCACCTTC. Translated: CAISDRETVSSPTF.

This clone was seen only once. The chain has TRBV7-8 and TRBJ1-4; possible D gene TRBD1, 5 bases. V was shortened by 5 bases and J by 7 bases, with 14 bases between the two germline ends. Germline-derived CDR1 and CDR2 are SGHVS and FQNEAQ. This CDR3 contains 14 residues. CDR3 in amino acids: CASSPREGSEKLFF. In nucleotides, the CDR3 is TGTGCCAGCAGCCCGAGAGAGGGGAGTGAAAAACTGTTTTTT.

The V call is TRBV28, the J call TRBJ1-1, with a weak D call TRBD1 (6 bases). Germline V gene sequence: CDR1 MDHEN, CDR2 SYDVKM. This CDR3 region has 13 residues. V shed 10 bases and J shed 4 bases, with 16 bases lying between them. This chain's CDR3 is CAIEGGRGTEAFF. The CDR3 DNA reads TGTGCCATAGAGGGGGGCCGGGGCACTGAAGCTTTCTTT.

Only one count was recorded for this clone. The chain couples TRBV5-1 to TRBJ2-7, with D possibly being TRBD1 (6 bases). The CDR3 is made up of 12 amino acids. Trimming cost V 4 bases and J 4 bases, with 9 bases left between them. From germline, CDR1 is SGHRS and CDR2 YFSETQ. CDR3 in DNA: TGCGCCAGCAGCCCCGGACAGTACGAGCAGTACTTC. Translating it yields CASSPGQYEQYF.

The chain is built from TRBV27 and TRBJ1-1, with 7 bases matching TRBD1. There are 15 residues in the CDR3. Germline V CDR1 and CDR2: MNHEY, SMNVEV (reference sequence). V trimming: 5 bases; J trimming: 5 bases; junction bases outside the gene matches: 11. The CDR3 DNA reads as TGTGCCAGCAGTCCTGAGACAGGGATATTGACTGAAGCTTTCTTT. It yields the protein CASSPETGILTEAFF.

The chain recombines TRBV28 with TRBJ1-3, with D perhaps TRBD1 (5 bases). Germline V gene sequence: CDR1 MDHEN, CDR2 SYDVKM. V was cut by 3 bases and J by 4 bases, with 7 bases left in between. The CDR3 contains 13 residues. The CDR3: CASSFSGGNTIYF. CDR3 in DNA: TGTGCCAGCAGTTTTTCAGGGGGAAACACCATATATTTT.

The rearrangement uses TRBV20-1 and TRBJ1-2; no reliable D call. This CDR3 contains 11 residues. V lost 7 bases and J lost 2, with 8 bases in between. Per the germline V gene, CDR1 is DFQATT and CDR2 is SNEGSKA (reference sequence). This CDR3 is CSDSRNYGYTF. The CDR3 DNA reads TGCAGTGATTCCAGGAACTATGGCTACACCTTC.

The V gene is TRBV7-2, the J gene TRBJ1-2, with a weak D call TRBD1 (5 bases). The germline V gene encodes CDR1 SGHTA and CDR2 FQGNSA. V was pared by 5 bases and J by 6 bases, with 13 bases between. The CDR3 is 13 amino acids. CDR3 region: CASSRTGTDGYTF. Here the CDR3 DNA reads TGTGCCAGCAGCCGGACCGGGACGGATGGCTACACCTTC.

The gene calls are TRBV5-6 and TRBJ1-6; D uncertain. From germline, CDR1 is SGHDT and CDR2 YYEEEE. This CDR3 is built from 18 residues. V was shortened by 1 base and J by 2 bases, with 16 bases between the two germline ends. Here the CDR3 reads CASSLFSAGTTYNSPLHF. In DNA, the CDR3 is TGTGCCAGCAGCTTGTTCAGCGCAGGCACTACCTATAATTCACCCCTCCACTTT.

The chain carries TRBV27 and TRBJ1-2; the D is unclear. This CDR3 has 15 amino acids. CDR1 and CDR2 from the germline V gene are MNHEY and SMNVEV (reference sequence). Trimming took off 2 bases at V and 4 bases at J, with 14 bases between the two ends. CDR3 DNA sequence: TGTGCCAGCAGTTTAAGGAAAGGGAACATCTATGGCTACACCTTC. Its protein is CASSLRKGNIYGYTF.